This T cell receptor beta chain originates from a study of CD8+ T cells in alopecia areata. This clone was found a few times. Genes and germline are mouse. The read halts 4 residues ahead of the CDR3 end, with the missing end drawn from the germline J gene. Once RNA had been extracted, it was reverse transcribed into cDNA to act as the sequencing template. TCRdb keeps only in-frame clones here, not all; method: immunoSEQ multiplex PCR. The table lists 90,000 to 130,000 clones, no singletons, with around a fifth in the top ten. This CDR3 contains 15 residues. V lost 3 bases and J lost 0, with 10 bases in between. From germline, CDR1 is NSQYPW and CDR2 LRSPGD (reference sequence).

The chain uses TRBV1 and TRBJ2-4, with D possibly TRBD2 on 5 matching bases. The source of this sequence is a C3H/HeJ mouse with alopecia areata. Strain MHC haplotype: H2-k. The sample comprised lesional skin. The CDR3 reads CTCSAAGSSQNTLYF. The covered CDR3 bases are TGCACCTGCAGTGCCGCTGGGTCTAGTCAAAAC.